This entry concerns a single TCR beta chain. This specimen belongs to a study of cytomegalovirus exposure and HLA in healthy donors. From germline, CDR1 is PRHDT and CDR2 FYEKMQ (reference sequence). V was clipped by 0 bases and J by 6 bases, with 5 bases between them. This CDR3 is 13 amino acids long. Amplification used 60 Vbeta primers and 13 Jbeta primers. TCRdb's copy holds only in-frame clones and misses some; the assay was immunoSEQ multiplex PCR. The table for this sample gives some 130,000 clones. The source of this sequence is a woman in her forties in good health and CMV-seropositive. The chain uses TRBV13 and TRBJ2-2; no definite D call. Source material: PBMCs. CDR3 loop: CASSLGSAGELFF. CDR3 DNA sequence: TGTGCCAGCAGCTTAGGAAGCGCCGGGGAGCTGTTTTTT.